This is a list of T cell receptor beta chains from one sample in a study of chemoradiotherapy in HPV16-positive cancers. Assay used: immunoSEQ multiplex PCR; TCRdb lists only in-frame clones, some missing. The sample lists about 7,900 clones, approximately 80% occurring once. The specimen was obtained from a patient who underwent chemoradiotherapy. These receptors all stem from a human donor with HPV-associated anogenital cancer. Each CDR3 is given with its conserved first and last residue.

j_call,v_call,cdr3_length,cdr3_aa
TRBJ1-3,TRBV19,13,CATHPASGNTIYF
TRBJ1-6,TRBV12-5,14,CASGRGTENSPLHF
TRBJ1-2,TRBV6-1,11,CAILRIYGYTF
TRBJ2-2,TRBV29-1,15,CSVEDVAGGTGELFF
TRBJ2-7,TRBV6-6,13,CASDPGFSYEQYF
TRBJ2-2,TRBV27,14,CASSSGTATGELFF
TRBJ2-3,TRBV29-1,14,CSVAGARETDTQYF
TRBJ1-1,TRBV6-1,14,CASRPITDSTEAFF
TRBJ2-5,TRBV19,13,CASSIGRQETQYF
TRBJ1-5,TRBV6-1,13,CASSRDPEGPQHF
TRBJ1-5,TRBV2,13,CASRQGLNQPQHF
TRBJ2-5,TRBV11-3,14,CASSSRKGGETQYF
TRBJ2-2,TRBV2,12,CASNREYGELFF
TRBJ1-6,TRBV30,17,CAWSVPGQANYNSPLHF
TRBJ1-2,TRBV27,14,CASSRDRGFNGYTF
TRBJ2-3,TRBV18,13,CASSPPSIDTQYF
TRBJ1-1,TRBV7-2,17,CASSSPPGQPMNTEAFF
TRBJ2-1,TRBV7-2,16,CASSLRSGDFYNEQFF
TRBJ2-3,TRBV7-9,13,CASSFEGGDTQYF
TRBJ1-2,TRBV2,11,CASSDAPGGAF
TRBJ2-3,TRBV7-9,12,CASTPSTDTQYF
TRBJ2-5,TRBV6-6,15,CASSYSRGAGETQYF
TRBJ2-7,TRBV28,14,CASSLPSRRYEQYF
TRBJ1-3,TRBV28,16,CASSPFGGRGGNTIYF
TRBJ2-6,TRBV7-2,16,CASSLRTGAGANVLTF
TRBJ1-1,TRBV5-1,17,CASSFKVPVAGNTEAFF
TRBJ2-3,TRBV28,15,CASSLPGVGTDTQYF